A selection of T cell receptor beta chains follows, all from one sample in a study of blood T cell repertoires in COVID-19. The assay was immunoSEQ multiplex PCR, and TCRdb's table has in-frame clones only and misses some. The data hold about 240,000 clones, with 83% observed a single time. Specimen: peripheral blood. The receptors come from a human donor in a cohort sampled during active COVID-19. Both conserved end residues are part of each CDR3. The D gene is left open where the match is weak. The size field is filled for only some rows; it gives once, few, many or a size class.

D: TRBD1; J: TRBJ1-1; size: NA; V: TRBV2; DNA: TGTGCCAGCAGCGGGACAGCGGGGAACACTGAAGCTTTCTTT; CDR3: CASSGTAGNTEAFF
D: NA; J: TRBJ1-5; size: NA; V: TRBV2; DNA: TGTGCCAGCGTAGAGAGGCGCAATCAGCCCCAGCATTTT; CDR3: CASVERRNQPQHF
D: TRBD2; J: TRBJ2-3; size: NA; V: TRBV6-4; DNA: TGTGCCAGCAGTGAAGATAGCGGGAGGGCCTCAGATACGCAGTATTTT; CDR3: CASSEDSGRASDTQYF
D: NA; J: TRBJ1-2; size: NA; V: TRBV14; DNA: TGTGCCAGCAGCCAAGATTGGAGAGGTACCTATGGCTACACCTTC; CDR3: CASSQDWRGTYGYTF
D: NA; J: TRBJ2-1; size: NA; V: TRBV5-6; DNA: TGTGCCAGCACTGGGGGCTCCGTCTACAATGAGCAGTTCTTC; CDR3: CASTGGSVYNEQFF
D: NA; J: TRBJ1-2; size: NA; V: TRBV3-1/TRBV3-2; DNA: TGTCCCACCAGCCAACGTCGCGGCGGGGGCGGCACAATAGGTGGCTACACCTTC; CDR3: CPTSQRRGGGGTIGGYTF
D: TRBD1; J: TRBJ1-3; size: NA; V: TRBV7-9; DNA: TGTGCCAGCTCCGGAACAGGGGGCTCTTCTGGAAACACCATATATTTT; CDR3: CASSGTGGSSGNTIYF
D: TRBD1; J: TRBJ2-2; size: NA; V: TRBV29-1; DNA: TGCAGCGTCGGACAGGGGGCAGGGATAAACACCGGGGAGCTGTTTTTT; CDR3: CSVGQGAGINTGELFF
D: NA; J: TRBJ1-2; size: NA; V: TRBV24-1; DNA: TGTGCCACCAGTGGTTCCTTCGACTATGGCTACACCTTC; CDR3: CATSGSFDYGYTF
D: NA; J: TRBJ2-3; size: NA; V: TRBV7-2; DNA: TGTGCCAGCAGCTATGGGACTAGCACAGATACGCAGTATTTT; CDR3: CASSYGTSTDTQYF
D: TRBD1; J: TRBJ2-7; size: NA; V: TRBV5-6; DNA: TGTGCCAGCAGCTCCGACTCCGGGACAGGGGGCTCCTACGAGCAGTACTTC; CDR3: CASSSDSGTGGSYEQYF
D: TRBD1; J: TRBJ2-1; size: NA; V: TRBV24-1; DNA: TGTGCCACCAGTGATTCATCAGGGGGCTCCTACAATGAGCAGTTCTTC; CDR3: CATSDSSGGSYNEQFF
D: NA; J: TRBJ1-1; size: NA; V: TRBV12-3/TRBV12-4; DNA: TGTGCCAGCAGTTTAGCGCGGGGGACTGAAGCTTTCTTT; CDR3: CASSLARGTEAFF
D: TRBD2; J: TRBJ2-5; size: NA; V: TRBV7-6; DNA: TGTGCCAGCAGCCTGAGCGGGGGGGCCGGAGAGACCCAGTACTTC; CDR3: CASSLSGGAGETQYF
D: TRBD1; J: TRBJ1-6; size: NA; V: TRBV3-1/TRBV3-2; DNA: TGTGCCAGCAGCCTTGACGGAGGGACAGGGAATTCACCCCTCCACTTT; CDR3: CASSLDGGTGNSPLHF
D: NA; J: TRBJ1-5; size: NA; V: TRBV28; DNA: TGTGCCAGCAGCCCCTCACTGGGGGCCAATCAGCCCCAGCATTTT; CDR3: CASSPSLGANQPQHF
D: TRBD1; J: TRBJ1-4; size: NA; V: TRBV7-9; DNA: TGTGCCAGCAGCTGGACAGGTTTTGAGGAAAAACTGTTTTTT; CDR3: CASSWTGFEEKLFF
D: NA; J: TRBJ1-2; size: once; V: TRBV9; DNA: TGTGCCAGCAGCGTAGATGCGGGGGGGCCTGGCTACACCTTC; CDR3: CASSVDAGGPGYTF
D: NA; J: TRBJ2-2; size: NA; V: TRBV6-5; DNA: TGTGCCACCCGACGGGGGACCGGGGAGCTGTTTTTT; CDR3: CATRRGTGELFF
D: TRBD1; J: TRBJ2-3; size: few; V: TRBV27; DNA: TGTGCCAGCACCATGAGGGACAGGGTAAATACGCAGTATTTT; CDR3: CASTMRDRVNTQYF
D: TRBD1; J: TRBJ2-3; size: once; V: TRBV6-5; DNA: TGTGCCAGCAGTTCCTACAGGGGAACGCAGTATTTT; CDR3: CASSSYRGTQYF
D: NA; J: TRBJ1-6; size: NA; V: TRBV27; DNA: TGTGCCAGAAGCCAGCCGAGGGATTCACCCCTCCACTTT; CDR3: CARSQPRDSPLHF
D: TRBD2; J: TRBJ2-7; size: NA; V: TRBV5-8; DNA: TGTGCCAGCAGCTCTCGCGGGAGTCCTAACGAGCAGTACTTC; CDR3: CASSSRGSPNEQYF
D: NA; J: TRBJ2-5; size: NA; V: TRBV24-1; DNA: TGTGCCACCAGTGACCCTAGGGCAGGGGAGGGAGAGACCCAGTACTTC; CDR3: CATSDPRAGEGETQYF
D: NA; J: TRBJ1-5; size: NA; V: TRBV5-6; DNA: TGTGCCAGCAGCTTAAAGAGGGGGATCCCGGATCAGCCCCAGCATTTT; CDR3: CASSLKRGIPDQPQHF
D: TRBD2; J: TRBJ2-1; size: NA; V: TRBV3-1/TRBV3-2; DNA: TGTGCCAGCAGCCCCTACACTAGCGGGTCGGACAATGAGCAGTTCTTC; CDR3: CASSPYTSGSDNEQFF
D: NA; J: TRBJ1-2; size: few; V: TRBV2; DNA: TGTGCCAGCAGGGTCCGGGACACGGGGGGCTACACCTTC; CDR3: CASRVRDTGGYTF
D: NA; J: TRBJ2-1; size: NA; V: TRBV6-4; DNA: TGTGCCAGCAGTGATAGTGCCCTCTCCTACAATGAGCAGTTCTTC; CDR3: CASSDSALSYNEQFF
D: NA; J: TRBJ2-2; size: NA; V: TRBV2; DNA: TGTGCCAGCAGTCCGGAGGTCACCGGGGAGCTGTTTTTT; CDR3: CASSPEVTGELFF
D: TRBD1; J: TRBJ1-1; size: NA; V: TRBV27; DNA: TGTGCCAGCAGTTTACATCCAGGGGGTACAATGAACACTGAAGCTTTCTTT; CDR3: CASSLHPGGTMNTEAFF
D: TRBD2; J: TRBJ2-1; size: NA; V: TRBV7-2; DNA: TGTGCCAGCAGCCCTAGGGGAGGGGCGTCCTCCTACAATGAGCAGTTCTTC; CDR3: CASSPRGGASSYNEQFF
D: NA; J: TRBJ2-7; size: NA; V: TRBV5-1; DNA: TGCGCCAGCAGCCGAGGGGGTACCTACGAGCAGTACTTC; CDR3: CASSRGGTYEQYF
D: NA; J: TRBJ2-3; size: NA; V: TRBV19; DNA: TGTGCCAGCGCCGGGGGTGGGGGACGGACAGATACGCAGTATTTT; CDR3: CASAGGGGRTDTQYF
D: NA; J: TRBJ1-5; size: NA; V: TRBV30; DNA: TGTGCCTGGAGTGTACTGAGGGGGAGGGGTCAGCCCCAGCATTTT; CDR3: CAWSVLRGRGQPQHF
D: TRBD2; J: TRBJ2-4; size: NA; V: TRBV6-5; DNA: TGTGCCAGCAGTTACTCGAGGCTAGCGGAAAACATTCAGTACTTC; CDR3: CASSYSRLAENIQYF
D: NA; J: TRBJ1-5; size: few; V: TRBV7-9; DNA: TGTGCCAGCAGCCCTGGACATGTAAATCAGCCCCAGCATTTT; CDR3: CASSPGHVNQPQHF
D: TRBD1; J: TRBJ1-5; size: NA; V: TRBV5-5; DNA: TGTGCCAGCAGCTTGGTGGGCAGGGGGAGAGTAGGCAATCAGCCCCAGCATTTT; CDR3: CASSLVGRGRVGNQPQHF
D: NA; J: TRBJ2-5; size: NA; V: TRBV27; DNA: TGTGCCAGCAGTTTATCTTCGGGGAGGGAGACCCAGTACTTC; CDR3: CASSLSSGRETQYF
D: TRBD1; J: TRBJ2-1; size: NA; V: TRBV5-4; DNA: TGTGCCAGCAGCCCCCGGGACAGGGCGAATGAGCAGTTCTTC; CDR3: CASSPRDRANEQFF
D: NA; J: TRBJ1-2; size: NA; V: TRBV19; DNA: TGTGCCAGTAGTATCCCAGGCAGGGCTAACTATGGCTACACCTTC; CDR3: CASSIPGRANYGYTF
D: NA; J: TRBJ2-6; size: NA; V: TRBV19; DNA: TGTGCCAGTAGTCCCATCGGGACAGCTAGCGCTGGGGCCAACGTCCTGACTTTC; CDR3: CASSPIGTASAGANVLTF
D: NA; J: TRBJ1-3; size: NA; V: TRBV3-1/TRBV3-2; DNA: TGTGCCAGCGCCGTCAACGGGGGAGACACCATATATTTT; CDR3: CASAVNGGDTIYF
D: TRBD2; J: TRBJ2-1; size: NA; V: TRBV11-3; DNA: TGTGCCAGCAGCTTAGGTGGCGGGGGGGCGTATGAGCAGTTCTTC; CDR3: CASSLGGGGAYEQFF
D: TRBD2; J: TRBJ2-1; size: NA; V: TRBV5-4; DNA: TGTGCCAGCAGCTTGGGTCTGGGTCTAGCGGGGGGGAATGAGCAGTTCTTC; CDR3: CASSLGLGLAGGNEQFF
D: NA; J: TRBJ2-5; size: NA; V: TRBV28; DNA: TGTGCCAGCAGTCAGACGCAGGGTCCCCAAGAGACCCAGTACTTC; CDR3: CASSQTQGPQETQYF
D: TRBD2; J: TRBJ2-3; size: NA; V: TRBV3-1/TRBV3-2; DNA: TGTGCCAGCAGCCAAGGGGAACTAGCGGGGGCAGATACGCAGTATTTT; CDR3: CASSQGELAGADTQYF